The entry that follows covers one T cell receptor beta chain sequence. The specificity of this receptor is unknown. One base away there is no much larger clone; base qualities are not given. Libraries were made using 5' RACE. Reads for this sample came from an Illumina HiSeq 2500. A second PCR of about 7 to 12 cycles was run with a J-beta primer mix and a sample-barcoded 5' primer. A template-switch 5' adaptor carrying 12 random nucleotides introduced a unique molecular identifier onto each TCR beta cDNA molecule. At least 2.5 million CDR3-containing paired-end reads were obtained from each sample. The Mint cDNA synthesis kit, primed by a TRBC-specific oligonucleotide, was used to synthesize first-strand cDNA from all RNA. All cDNA was treated with uracil-DNA glycosylase and then went through a first 18-cycle PCR with the universal primers M1SS and BC2_uni_R. Processing in the source paper ran as follows. Normalization of each sample was performed by random selection of 1 million high-quality reads, each carrying a distinct molecular identifier. Reads with shared molecular identifiers were discarded instead of being binned into consensus sequences. MiTCR, with a Q25 quality threshold and the strictest error-elimination algorithm, was used for CDR3 identification, clonotype clustering and error correction. Lower-bound total TCR beta diversity was estimated with a nonparametric unseen species model using Euler transformation. The public reads were run again by TCRdb, first through fastp at Q25 and then through MiXCR, and only productive beta chains were kept. Every CDR3 protein is listed once, alongside the most common genes and DNA of its rows. The V and J calls and clone size are TCRdb's, not the authors'. Across this sample there are about 670,000 distinct CDR3 sequences, with approximately 40% seen only once. The ten top clones hold around 32% of the sample.

Inclusive of the bounding cysteine and phenylalanine, the CDR3 is 16 residues long. Left in the record is the CDR3 DNA by itself, 48 bases read in frame from the first base. V is trimmed back by 2 bases and J by 7 bases, and the junction contains 9 bases that no gene match accounts for. For CDR1 and CDR2, the germline V gene lists ENHRY and SYGVKD. The sample comes from a study of blood T cells in healthy people across ages (dated by TCRdb to 2014 to 2015). For context, the study as a whole: In model experiments, template switching captured about one uniquely barcoded TCR beta cDNA molecule for every two T cells. Using deep sequencing normalized with unique cDNA molecular identifiers, the study measured how TCR beta repertoire diversity changes with age. To avoid experimental bias, donors of different ages were randomly spread across the sequencing lanes. The donors were divided into four age groups: young (average approximately 16 years), middle-aged (approximately 39), aged (under 70) and long-lived (82). Using the same blood draw, the study looked at two additional independent replicas of 1 million unique cDNA reads for two donors, one aged 18 to 30 and the other aged 80 or older. Beyond this particular receptor, the publication reports: Total diversity estimates from one million sequenced T cells were considered lower bounds and underestimates. Compared with the aged group, the long-lived group had more naive CD4+ T cells, fewer expanded clones and increased TCR diversity, a pattern suggesting age selection. Observed TCR beta diversity per million T cells fell roughly linearly with age, and a significant reduction was already apparent by age roughly 40. Because profiling used bulk unsorted PBMCs, naive and antigen-experienced compartments could not be compared conclusively. Observed TCR beta diversity correlated strongly with the percentage of naive T cells measured by flow cytometry. Donor CMV infection status was unknown, potentially confounding age-related changes in expanded clonotypes.

The donors were roughly 39 Caucasian individuals from Russia, aged 6 to 90 years, who were systemically healthy. Each donor gave about 9.7 milliliters of peripheral blood, drawn into EDTA-treated Vacutainer tubes. Ficoll-Paque density-gradient centrifugation was used to isolate PBMCs, with at least 6 million obtained per sample. Trizol reagent was used to extract total RNA from the PBMCs, yielding at least 6 micrograms per sample. For every donor, flow cytometry on a PBMC aliquot measured the percentage of naive CD45RAhigh/CD27high T cells. The sequence came from a man of 80 years or more in good health. The chain couples TRBV10-3 to TRBJ2-1; 9 nucleotides in the junction match TRBD2. The source material was blood. The nucleotide sequence reads as follows: TGTGCCATCAGTGAGGAATTAGCGGGGGAGCGAAATGAGCAGTTCTTC. It is translated as CAISEELAGERNEQFF.